This T cell receptor (beta chain) was documented in a study of CD8 T cells in ankylosing spondylitis. This clonotype was seen only a few times. Antigen specificity is unknown. TCRdb reprocessed the 5' RACE reads via MiXCR and lists one record per CDR3 protein. In the table there are 200,000 to 250,000 distinct CDR3 sequences, about 6.7% of which are singletons. Broader study findings: Enrichment of disease-linked clones was reportedly significant in matched ankylosing spondylitis synovial fluid. Some motif variants had been reported before (in reactive arthritis synovial fluid and blood). Made up of eight highly homologous variants, a TCR beta motif appeared characteristic of ankylosing spondylitis blood. Those disease-linked clones were CD8+; they were also relatively rare in peripheral blood.

The TCR originated in a male donor with ankylosing spondylitis. The sequencing input was blood, either unsorted or a sorted T cell fraction (not recorded which).

The CDR3 loop is CATSDAGTAQEQYF. The CDR3 nucleotides are TGTGCCACCAGTGATGCCGGGACAGCTCAGGAGCAGTACTTC. J is TRBJ2-7 and V is TRBV24-1; the match to TRBD1 covers 7 bases. V lost 3 bases to trimming and J lost 7 bases; unmatched junction nucleotides: 8. Per the germline V gene, CDR1 is KGHDR and CDR2 is SFDVKD. The CDR3 sequence is 14 residues long.